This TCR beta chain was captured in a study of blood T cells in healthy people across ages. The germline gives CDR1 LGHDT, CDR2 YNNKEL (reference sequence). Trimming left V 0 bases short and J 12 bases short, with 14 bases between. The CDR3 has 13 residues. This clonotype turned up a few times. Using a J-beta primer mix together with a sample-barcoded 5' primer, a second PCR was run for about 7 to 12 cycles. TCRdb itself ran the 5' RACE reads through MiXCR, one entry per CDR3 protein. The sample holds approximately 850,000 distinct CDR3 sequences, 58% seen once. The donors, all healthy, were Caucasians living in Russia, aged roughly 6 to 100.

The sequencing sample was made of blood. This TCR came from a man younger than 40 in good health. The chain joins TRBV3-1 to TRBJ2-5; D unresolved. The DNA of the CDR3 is TGTGCCAGCAGCCAAGAATATCGGCTAGGAAAGTACTTC. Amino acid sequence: CASSQEYRLGKYF.